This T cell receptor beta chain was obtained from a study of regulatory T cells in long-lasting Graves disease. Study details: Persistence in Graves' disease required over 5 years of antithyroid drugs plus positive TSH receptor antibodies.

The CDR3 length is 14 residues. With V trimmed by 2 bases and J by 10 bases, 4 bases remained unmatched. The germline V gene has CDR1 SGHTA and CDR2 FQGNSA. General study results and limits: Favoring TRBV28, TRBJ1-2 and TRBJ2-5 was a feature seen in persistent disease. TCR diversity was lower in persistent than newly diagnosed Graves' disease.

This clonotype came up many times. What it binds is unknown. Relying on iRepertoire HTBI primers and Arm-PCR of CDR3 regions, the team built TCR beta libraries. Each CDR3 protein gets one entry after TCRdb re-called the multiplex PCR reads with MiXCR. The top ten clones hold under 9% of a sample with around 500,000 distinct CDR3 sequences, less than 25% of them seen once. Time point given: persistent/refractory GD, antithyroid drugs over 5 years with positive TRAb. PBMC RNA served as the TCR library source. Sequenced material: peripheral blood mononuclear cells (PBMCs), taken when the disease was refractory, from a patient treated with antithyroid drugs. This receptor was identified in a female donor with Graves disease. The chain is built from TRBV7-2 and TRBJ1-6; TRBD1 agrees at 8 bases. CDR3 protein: CASSLQGANSPLHF. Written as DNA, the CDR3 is TGTGCCAGCAGCTTACAGGGGGCGAACTCACCCCTCCACTTT.